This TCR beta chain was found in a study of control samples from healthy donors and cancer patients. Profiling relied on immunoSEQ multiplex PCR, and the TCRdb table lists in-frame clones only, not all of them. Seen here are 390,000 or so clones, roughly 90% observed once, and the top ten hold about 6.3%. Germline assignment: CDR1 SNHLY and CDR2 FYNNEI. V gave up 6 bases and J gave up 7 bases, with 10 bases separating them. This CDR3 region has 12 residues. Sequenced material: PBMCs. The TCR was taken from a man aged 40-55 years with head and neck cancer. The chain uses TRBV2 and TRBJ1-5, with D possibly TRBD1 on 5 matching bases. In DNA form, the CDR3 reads TGTGCCAGCAGAGATGGGGGGCAGCCCCAGCATTTT. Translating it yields CASRDGGQPQHF.